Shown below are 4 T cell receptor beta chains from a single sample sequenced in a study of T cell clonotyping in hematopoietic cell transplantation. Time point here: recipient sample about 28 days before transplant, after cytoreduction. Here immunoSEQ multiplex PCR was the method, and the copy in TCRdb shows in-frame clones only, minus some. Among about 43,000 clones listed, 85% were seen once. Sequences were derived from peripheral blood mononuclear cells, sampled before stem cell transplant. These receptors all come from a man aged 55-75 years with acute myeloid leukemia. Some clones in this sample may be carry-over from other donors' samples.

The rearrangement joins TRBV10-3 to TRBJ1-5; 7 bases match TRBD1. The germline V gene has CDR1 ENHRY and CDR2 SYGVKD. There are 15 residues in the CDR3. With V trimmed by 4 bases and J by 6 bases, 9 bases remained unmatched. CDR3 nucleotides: TGTGCCATCAGTGGCGGGACAGCGCCTGGTCAGCCCCAGCATTTT. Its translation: CAISGGTAPGQPQHF.

CDR3 in DNA: TGTGCCAGCAGCTTAATGGGGGGCTATGGCTACACCTTC. Translating gives CASSLMGGYGYTF. The V call is TRBV28, the J call TRBJ1-2; possibly TRBD1 for D (5 bases). In germline, CDR1 is MDHEN, CDR2 SYDVKM. The CDR3 covers 13 residues. V was shortened by 6 bases and J by 4 bases, with 12 bases between the two germline ends.

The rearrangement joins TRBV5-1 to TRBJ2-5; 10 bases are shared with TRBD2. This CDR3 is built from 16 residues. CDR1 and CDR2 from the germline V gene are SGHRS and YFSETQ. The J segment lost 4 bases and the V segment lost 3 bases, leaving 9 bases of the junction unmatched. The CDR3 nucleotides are TGCGCCAGCAGCTCGTCCGAGCGGGGGGGAAGAGAGACCCAGTACTTC. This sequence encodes CASSSSERGGRETQYF.

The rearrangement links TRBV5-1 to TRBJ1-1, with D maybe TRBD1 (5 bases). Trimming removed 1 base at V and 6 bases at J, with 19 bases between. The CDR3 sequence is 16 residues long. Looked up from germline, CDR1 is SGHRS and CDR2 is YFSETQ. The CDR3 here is CASSLSLSPGTSEAFF. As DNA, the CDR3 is TGCGCCAGCAGCTTGAGTCTTTCCCCAGGGACCTCTGAAGCTTTCTTT. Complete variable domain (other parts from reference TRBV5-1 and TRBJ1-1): KAGVTQTPRYLIKTRGQQVTLSCSPISGHRSVSWYQQTPGQGLQFLFEYFSETQRNKGNFPGRFSGRQFSNSRSEMNVSTLELGDSALYLCASSLSLSPGTSEAFFGQGTRLTVV.